These 10 T cell receptor beta chains were all obtained from the same sample, sequenced in a study of shared clonotypes between healthy human individuals. The data were produced by immunoSEQ multiplex PCR, yet TCRdb's version contains in-frame clones alone and is incomplete. The repertoire holds some 2.4 million clones, with 93% as singletons. The sequencing input was naive CD4+ T cells from PBMCs. Subset in this sample: CD45RA+ positively selected. The receptors were gathered from a man aged 18 to 30 in good health. Some clones in this sample may be carry-over from other donors' samples.

V usage is TRBV29-1 and J usage is TRBJ2-3, with TRBD2 matching 8 bases. Germline V gene sequence: CDR1 SQVTM, CDR2 ANQGSEA. With 4 bases clipped from V and 0 bases from J, the junction kept 9 bases outside the gene matches. This CDR3 region has 16 residues. The CDR3 reads CSVGFSGGVSTDTQYF. The CDR3 bases are TGCAGCGTTGGGTTCTCGGGAGGGGTGAGCACAGATACGCAGTATTTT.

The chain couples TRBV7-2 to TRBJ2-7; D remains ambiguous. The germline CDR1 and CDR2 sequences are SGHTA and FQGNSA. The CDR3 runs to 15 residues. V lost 1 base and J 3 bases, leaving 13 bases between the germline ends. CDR3 amino acids: CASSLERMGVYEQYF. The CDR3 nucleotides read TGTGCCAGCAGCTTAGAACGAATGGGCGTCTACGAGCAGTACTTC.

The rearrangement uses TRBV27 and TRBJ2-7, with TRBD1 matching 10 bases. After removal of 5 bases from V and 7 bases from J, the junction contained 17 bases not matched to a gene. The CDR3 spans 17 residues. Looked up from germline, CDR1 is MNHEY and CDR2 is SMNVEV (reference sequence). DNA for the CDR3: TGTGCCAGCAGTCGTATCTCCGGGACAGGGGCCACTTGGGAGCAGTACTTC. Translation gives CASSRISGTGATWEQYF.

The chain carries TRBV30 and TRBJ1-2; 7 nucleotides line up with TRBD1. The CDR3 extends over 16 amino acids. Germline CDR1 GTSNPN, CDR2 SVGIG (reference sequence). After removal of 3 bases from V and 0 bases from J, the junction contained 10 bases not matched to a gene. The CDR3 sequence: CAWSAGTDTSNYGYTF. For the CDR3, the DNA is TGTGCCTGGAGCGCCGGGACAGATACTTCTAACTATGGCTACACCTTC.

The chain uses TRBV7-3 and TRBJ2-2; a possible D gene is TRBD1 (6 bases). V lost 2 bases, J lost 1 base, and 11 bases lay in between. CDR3 length: 16 residues. Germline CDR1 is SGHTA and CDR2 is FQGTGA. CDR3 bases: TGTGCCAGCAGCTTAGGGGCCAGGGGGAACACCGGGGAGCTGTTTTTT. Protein sequence: CASSLGARGNTGELFF.

This chain links TRBV28 with TRBJ1-3; 9 nucleotides line up with TRBD1. The CDR3 contains 16 residues. The V gene's germline CDR1 is MDHEN and CDR2 SYDVKM. J was trimmed by 4 bases and V by 7 bases; bases with no gene match: 11. This CDR3 is CASIPPGQGTGNTIYF. For the CDR3, the DNA is TGTGCCAGCATTCCCCCGGGACAGGGAACCGGAAACACCATATATTTT.

The chain employs TRBV5-6 and TRBJ2-3; 10 nucleotides line up with TRBD2. V was clipped by 0 bases and J by 4 bases; unmatched bases: 8. The CDR3 contains 17 residues. CDR1 and CDR2 from the germline V gene are SGHDT and YYEEEE. CDR3 sequence reads: CASSLASSGSWADTQYF. CDR3 in DNA: TGTGCCAGCAGCTTGGCCTCTAGCGGGAGTTGGGCAGATACGCAGTATTTT.

V is TRBV5-1 and J is TRBJ2-1; perhaps TRBD1 as D (7 bases). The ends were cut back, 4 bases at V and 4 bases at J, with 18 bases in the middle. This CDR3 is 16 amino acids long. Germline V gene lookup returns CDR1 SGHRS and CDR2 YFSETQ. In DNA, the CDR3 is TGCGCCAGCAGCATGCAGGGGGGACTGGAATACAATGAGCAGTTCTTC. This codes for CASSMQGGLEYNEQFF.

The chain combines TRBV25-1 with TRBJ1-2; TRBD1 matches at 7 bases. The CDR3 runs to 13 residues. Germline V CDR1 and CDR2: MGHDK, SYGVNS. The V segment lost 6 bases and the J segment 4 bases; nucleotides outside the gene matches: 5. CDR3 bases: TGTGCCAGCAGATGGGACAGCTCCTATGGCTACACCTTC. Amino acid sequence: CASRWDSSYGYTF.

The CDR3: CASSPVGELFF. DNA for the CDR3: TGTGCCAGCTCACCAGTCGGGGAGCTGTTTTTT. The chain uses TRBV18 and TRBJ2-2; D ambiguous. Germline V gene sequence: CDR1 KGHSH, CDR2 LQKENI. This CDR3 comprises 11 residues. The germline V and J ends were trimmed by 2 bases and 7 bases, with 2 bases remaining between them.